This is a list of T cell receptor beta chains from one sample in a study of cytomegalovirus exposure and HLA in healthy donors. TCRdb's table, derived via immunoSEQ multiplex PCR, lists solely in-frame clones and lacks some. Altogether about 100,000 clones are present, approximately 71% being singletons, with the ten largest covering roughly a sixth. Material for sequencing was PBMCs. These receptors were collected from a woman aged 18 to 35 in good health and CMV-seropositive. Both conserved end residues are part of each CDR3. Each record gives: J gene, D gene, V gene, clone size, CDR3 DNA, CDR3 protein. D genes are given only for firm matches. Size is stated for part of the rows, as once, few or many counts, or as a class when the clone is expanded.

TRBJ2-7	TRBD2	TRBV2	once	TGTGCCAGCAGTGAACTAGCGGAAGCCTACGAGCAGTACTTC	CASSELAEAYEQYF
TRBJ2-1	TRBD2	TRBV9	-	TGTGCCAGCAGCGTCCTTGGCGGGGGGCGCAATGAGCAGTTCTTC	CASSVLGGGRNEQFF
TRBJ1-2	-	TRBV18	-	TGTGCCAGCTCCCCCTCGGGTGAGGGTTATGGCTACACCTTC	CASSPSGEGYGYTF
TRBJ1-5	TRBD1	TRBV28	-	TGTGCCAGCAGGGGACAGGGGGCACGGAATCAGCCCCAGCATTTT	CASRGQGARNQPQHF
TRBJ2-5	TRBD2	TRBV6-6	-	TGTGCCAGCAGTCCCAGACTAGCGGGGGGGCAAGAGACCCAGTACTTC	CASSPRLAGGQETQYF
TRBJ2-7	-	TRBV7-8	-	TGTGCCAGCAGCTGGGGACTGCACTCCTACGAGCAGTACTTC	CASSWGLHSYEQYF
TRBJ2-2	-	TRBV9	once	TGTGCCAGCAGCGAGCCAACTAGCTTCGGGGGGGAGCTGTTTTTT	CASSEPTSFGGELFF
TRBJ2-6	TRBD2	TRBV9	-	TGTGCCAGCAGCGGGACTAGCGGGGGGACCTCTGGGGCCAACGTCCTGACTTTC	CASSGTSGGTSGANVLTF
TRBJ2-7	TRBD1	TRBV15	-	TGTGCCACCAGCGTCCCGGGACAGGGAGGTTACGAGCAGTACTTC	CATSVPGQGGYEQYF
TRBJ2-4	-	TRBV7-3	-	TGTGCCAGCAGCTTAAACGGGGAACGGGGCATTCAGTACTTC	CASSLNGERGIQYF
TRBJ1-2	-	TRBV6-1	-	TGTGCCAGCAGTGAAAACGGAGGGGCGGGATATGGCTACACCTTC	CASSENGGAGYGYTF
TRBJ1-3	-	TRBV7-9	-	TGTGCCAGCAGCGGCTCGGGCTCTGGAAACACCATATATTTT	CASSGSGSGNTIYF
TRBJ1-2	TRBD1	TRBV5-6	-	TGTGCCAGCAGCCCCCCAGGGACAGGGGCGAAGTATGGCTACACCTTC	CASSPPGTGAKYGYTF
TRBJ1-3	-	TRBV4-1	-	TGCGCCAGCAGCCAGGGACTTACCTCTGGAAACACCATATATTTT	CASSQGLTSGNTIYF
TRBJ2-4	-	TRBV27	few	TGTGCCAGCAGTCTATCAAGGGGAGGAAACATTCAGTACTTC	CASSLSRGGNIQYF
TRBJ2-7	TRBD1	TRBV7-2	-	TGTGCCAGCACCCCGGGACAGGCGTTTTTCGAGCAGTACTTC	CASTPGQAFFEQYF
TRBJ2-5	TRBD1	TRBV6-1	-	TGTGCCAGCAGTGCGACAGGGATTGTGGAGACCCAGTACTTC	CASSATGIVETQYF
TRBJ2-2	TRBD2	TRBV11-3	-	TGTGCCAGCAGCCCGACTAGCGGGATCACCGGGGAGCTGTTTTTT	CASSPTSGITGELFF
TRBJ2-1	TRBD2	TRBV5-1	-	TGCGCCAGCAGCTTCGGGACTAGCGGGGCTTCCTACAATGAGCAGTTCTTC	CASSFGTSGASYNEQFF
TRBJ2-7	-	TRBV4-1	few	TGCGCCAGCAGCCAAGGGCCAGGGCTTTCCTACGAGCAGTACTTC	CASSQGPGLSYEQYF
TRBJ2-7	TRBD1	TRBV29-1	-	TGCAGCGTTTGTCGGGGGACAGGCTACGAGCAGTACTTC	CSVCRGTGYEQYF
TRBJ1-4	TRBD1	TRBV6-6	-	TGTGCCAGCAGTTACTCGGGACAGGGTGCTAATGAAAAACTGTTTTTT	CASSYSGQGANEKLFF
TRBJ1-1	-	TRBV4-3	-	TGCGCCAGCAGCCCACGACAGGTTGGAACTGAAGCTTTCTTT	CASSPRQVGTEAFF
TRBJ2-7	-	TRBV20-1	few	TGCAGTGCTCAAAGGGGGACAGAGCAGTACTTC	CSAQRGTEQYF
TRBJ2-7	-	TRBV5-5	-	TGTGCCAGCACGAGCTGGGGAGGAAGCGAGCAGTACTTC	CASTSWGGSEQYF
TRBJ1-4	-	TRBV20-1	-	TGCAGTGCTGGTAGGGGTGAAAAACTGTTTTTT	CSAGRGEKLFF
TRBJ2-1	TRBD1	TRBV10-2	-	TGCGCCAGCAGTCGAGGACAGGGTGGGCTGTTGGATGAGCAGTTCTTC	CASSRGQGGLLDEQFF
TRBJ2-7	TRBD2	TRBV5-5	-	TGTGCCAGCAGCGAGGGACTAGCTTACGAGCAGTACTTC	CASSEGLAYEQYF
TRBJ2-1	TRBD2	TRBV28	-	TGTGCCAGCAGAGTACGGGAGGGCCACCACAATGAGCAGTTCTTC	CASRVREGHHNEQFF
TRBJ2-7	TRBD2	TRBV6-1	-	TGTGCCAGCAGTGCGAGCGGGAATTCTCTCGAGCAGTACTTC	CASSASGNSLEQYF
TRBJ1-3	-	TRBV2	-	TGTGCCAGCAGTGTCCAGGGAGGTGCCATATATTTT	CASSVQGGAIYF
TRBJ2-1	TRBD1	TRBV11-2	once	TGTGCCAGCAGCCTCAACCGGGACAGGGTCTACAATGAGCAGTTCTTC	CASSLNRDRVYNEQFF
TRBJ2-7	TRBD1	TRBV9	-	TGTGCCAGCAGCGTAGGATCGGACAGGGGTCACGAGCAGTACTTC	CASSVGSDRGHEQYF
TRBJ2-3	-	TRBV6-1	-	TGTGCCCTCTTGGAGGGCGCAGTCCAATCAGATACGCAGTATTTT	CALLEGAVQSDTQYF
TRBJ1-4	-	TRBV2	-	TGTGCCAGCCGTATGCCGACAGGCGGTATGGAAAAACTGTTTTTT	CASRMPTGGMEKLFF
TRBJ1-5	-	TRBV7-6	-	TGTGCCAGCAGCTTAGGAGGGAGTCAGCCCCAGCATTTT	CASSLGGSQPQHF
TRBJ2-3	TRBD2	TRBV7-3	-	TGTGCCAGCAGCCCGGGGACTAGCGGGATTTGGGATACGCAGTATTTT	CASSPGTSGIWDTQYF
TRBJ2-2	-	TRBV27	-	TGTGCCAGCATGCCCATTTACAGGCCCAGGGGCGGGGAGCTGTTTTTT	CASMPIYRPRGGELFF